The source of this T cell receptor beta chain is a study of T cell responses to AZD1222 COVID-19 vaccine. The CDR3 length is 14 residues. From germline, CDR1 is MDHEN and CDR2 SYDVKM. V lost 7 bases and J lost 6, with 18 bases in between. The table came from immunoSEQ multiplex PCR; TCRdb's copy has only in-frame clones and leaves some out. This sample yields about 180,000 clones, of which just over 90% are seen a single time; about 3% belongs to the top ten. A single count supports this clone. The receptor was derived from an adult in good health. The sequencing used peripheral blood, collected on day 0 of AZD1222 vaccination. This sequence joins TRBV28 and TRBJ1-1; a weak D match, TRBD1 (5 bases). The CDR3 sequence is CASTSGQGYAEAFF. The DNA for the CDR3 is TGTGCCAGCACCTCGGGGCAGGGATACGCTGAAGCTTTCTTT. The whole variable domain, remainder taken from reference TRBV28 and TRBJ1-1, is DVKVTQSSRYLVKRTGEKVFLECVQDMDHENMFWYRQDPGLGLRLIYFSYDVKMKEKGDIPEGYSVSREKKERFSLILESASTNQTSMYLCASTSGQGYAEAFFGQGTRLTVV.